These 27 T cell receptor beta chains share one sample of origin, sequenced in a study of T-cell reconstitution after alpha-beta-depleted transplantation in children. Library preparation (for TCRbeta) was performed with unique molecular identifiers. TCRdb processed the PCR reads anew with MiXCR; each CDR3 protein has one entry. Of approximately 400,000 distinct CDR3 sequences detected, roughly a tenth appear once; the ten largest clones hold approximately 5%. Sequencing was performed on PBMCs from the stem cell graft donor, taken from the stem cell graft. These receptors were taken from a human donor who donated a stem cell graft to a child with acute myeloid leukemia.

Many counts were recorded for this clonotype. This chain uses TRBV5-1 with TRBJ2-7; 10 bases map to TRBD1. The CDR3 is made up of 14 amino acids. V shed 3 bases and J 2 bases; nucleotides not matched to a gene: 2. Germline V gene data show CDR1 as SGHRS and CDR2 as YFSETQ. The CDR3 DNA reads TGCGCCAGCAGCTCCGGACAGGGGGCCTACGAGCAGTACTTC. Encoded protein: CASSSGQGAYEQYF.

This clonotype was picked up a small number of times. The CDR3 DNA follows: TGTGCCAGCAGTACGCCGGGGGGGAGCTATGGCTACACCTTC. The encoded protein is CASSTPGGSYGYTF. The V call is TRBV6-1, the J call TRBJ1-2; D is perhaps TRBD1 (5 bases). Trimming left V 5 bases short and J 4 bases short, with 14 bases between. CDR1 and CDR2 (germline): MNHNS, SASEGT. The CDR3 runs to 14 residues.

This clonotype has at least ten counts. The gene calls are TRBV11-2 and TRBJ2-4; tentatively, D is TRBD2 (5 bases). Trimming removed 5 bases at V and 0 bases at J, with 5 bases between. Germline V gene sequence: CDR1 SGHAT, CDR2 FQNNGV. The CDR3 totals 13 residues. CDR3 sequence (DNA): TGTGCCAGCAGCGGACTAGCCAAAAACATTCAGTACTTC. It yields the protein CASSGLAKNIQYF.

The chain couples TRBV10-1 to TRBJ2-1; the D is unclear. Trimming removed 2 bases at V and 8 bases at J, with 19 bases between. The V gene's germline CDR1 is WNHNN and CDR2 SYGVQD (reference sequence). The CDR3 has 16 residues. The CDR3 is CASSEDPGIGTDEQFF. The DNA of the CDR3 is TGCGCCAGCAGTGAGGACCCGGGTATCGGAACGGATGAGCAGTTCTTC.

The chain couples TRBV12-3 or TRBV12-4 to TRBJ1-1; no clear D. The V and J ends lost 3 bases and 9 bases respectively, with 11 bases between them. CDR3 length: 12 residues. The CDR3, as DNA: TGTGCCAGCAGTTTTGGTTACGGAAAAGCTTTCTTT. Protein product: CASSFGYGKAFF.

This clonotype has a handful of counts. The CDR3 DNA reads TGTGCCTGGAGTAGTGACAGGGTGGGATCACCCCTCCACTTT. Its translation is CAWSSDRVGSPLHF. The chain uses TRBV30 and TRBJ1-6; 7 positions agree with TRBD1. The V gene's germline CDR1 is GTSNPN and CDR2 SVGIG (reference sequence). This CDR3 is built from 14 residues. The J segment lost 10 bases and the V segment lost 2 bases, leaving 8 bases of the junction unmatched. Together with reference TRBV30 and TRBJ1-6, the CDR3 gives the full variable domain: SQTIHQWPATLVQPVGSPLSLECTVEGTSNPNLYWYRQAAGRGLQLLFYSVGIGQISSEVPQNLSASRPQDRQFILSSKKLLLSDSGFYLCAWSSDRVGSPLHFGNGTRLTVT.

The rearrangement uses TRBV20-1 and TRBJ2-1, with D perhaps matching TRBD1 (5 bases). Trimming left V 2 bases short and J 6 bases short, with 11 bases between. The CDR3 is 13 residues long. Germline CDR1 reads DFQATT; CDR2 reads SNEGSKA (reference sequence). The chain's CDR3 is CSARPGFSNEQFF. In DNA, the CDR3 is TGCAGTGCTAGACCAGGGTTCAGCAATGAGCAGTTCTTC.

In its sample, this clonotype was seen many times. V and J are TRBV29-1 and TRBJ1-2; no firm D call. CDR3 size: 12 residues. The germline V gene has CDR1 SQVTM and CDR2 ANQGSEA. V was cut by 5 bases and J by 0 bases, with 7 bases left in between. This CDR3 is CSVMTPNYGYTF. CDR3 DNA sequence: TGCAGCGTTATGACACCTAACTATGGCTACACCTTC. Full variable domain (missing parts from reference TRBV29-1 and TRBJ1-2): SAVISQKPSRDICQRGTSLTIQCQVDSQVTMMFWYRQQPGQSLTLIATANQGSEATYESGFVIDKFPISRPNLTFSTLTVSNMSPEDSSIYLCSVMTPNYGYTFGSGTRLTVV.

This clonotype appeared many times. The chain uses TRBV29-1 and TRBJ2-7; the D is unclear. CDR3 length: 11 amino acids. Deletions cut 6 bases from V and 4 bases from J, with 10 bases between. Germline values: CDR1 SQVTM, CDR2 ANQGSEA. The CDR3: CSVEWGYEQYF. The CDR3 bases are TGCAGCGTCGAGTGGGGATACGAGCAGTACTTC.

The V and J genes are TRBV5-1 and TRBJ2-3, with TRBD1 matching over 7 bases. CDR3 length equals 15 residues. Germline V CDR1 and CDR2: SGHRS, YFSETQ. V trimming: 3 bases; J trimming: 2 bases; junction bases outside the gene matches: 6. The DNA of the CDR3 is TGCGCCAGCAGCTACCGGGACAGTCTCACAGATACGCAGTATTTT. Its protein product is CASSYRDSLTDTQYF.

The sample holds many counts of this clonotype. The chain combines TRBV5-1 with TRBJ2-3; 7 nucleotides match TRBD2. The CDR3 is 13 amino acids. Germline V gene sequence: CDR1 SGHRS, CDR2 YFSETQ. Trimming cost V 4 bases and J 6 bases; bases outside gene matches: 5. The CDR3 nucleotides read TGCGCCAGCAGCAGCTCCGGGGGGGATACGCAGTATTTT. It encodes CASSSSGGDTQYF.

This clonotype was detected only a few times. The chain carries TRBV15 and TRBJ2-4; D is possibly TRBD1 or TRBD2 (6 bases each). From germline, CDR1 is LNHNV and CDR2 YYDKDF (reference sequence). The germline V and J ends were trimmed by 3 bases and 1 base, with 13 bases remaining between them. CDR3 length: 16 amino acids. CDR3 residues: CATSRNREVAKNIQYF. CDR3 nucleotides: TGTGCCACCAGCAGGAACAGGGAGGTCGCCAAAAACATTCAGTACTTC. Together with reference TRBV15 and TRBJ2-4, the CDR3 gives the full variable domain: DAMVIQNPRYQVTQFGKPVTLSCSQTLNHNVMYWYQQKSSQAPKLLFHYYDKDFNNEADTPDNFQSRRPNTSFCFLDIRSPGLGDTAMYLCATSRNREVAKNIQYFGAGTRLSVL.

This chain uses TRBV7-9 with TRBJ2-1; the match to TRBD1 covers 7 bases. Trimming took 11 bases from V and 9 from J; bases not matched to a gene: 13. CDR1 and CDR2 from the germline V gene are SEHNR and FQNEAQ (reference sequence). This CDR3 is 13 amino acids long. This chain's CDR3 is CASRGRGWGEQFF. CDR3 DNA sequence: TGTGCCTCACGGGGCAGGGGGTGGGGTGAGCAGTTCTTC.

This clonotype has just a few counts. The chain recombines TRBV6-2 or TRBV6-3 with TRBJ2-1, with D possibly matching TRBD1 (6 bases). V shed 5 bases and J shed 6 bases, with 23 bases lying between them. CDR3 length equals 17 residues. CDR1 and CDR2 from the germline V gene are MNHEY and SVGEGT. DNA for the CDR3: TGTGCCAGCAGTAGAACGAACCCACGACAGGCGGCCAATGAGCAGTTCTTC. Translating gives CASSRTNPRQAANEQFF.

This clonotype was seen at least ten times. V and J are TRBV12-3 or TRBV12-4 and TRBJ2-5; D is unclear. Trimming pared 4 bases from V and 5 bases from J, leaving 14 bases between. The CDR3 has 14 amino acids. The CDR3 protein is CASSSQATEETQYF. The DNA of the CDR3 is TGTGCCAGCAGTTCTCAAGCGACTGAGGAGACCCAGTACTTC.

In this sample, this clonotype turned up a few times. This chain links TRBV5-1 with TRBJ2-5; TRBD1 matches at 7 bases. Trimming at V came to 3 bases and at J to 3 bases, leaving 5 bases not matched to a gene. The length of the CDR3 is 14 residues. From germline, CDR1 is SGHRS and CDR2 YFSETQ. DNA for the CDR3: TGCGCCAGCAGCTCAGGGACAGCCGAAGAGACCCAGTACTTC. It yields the protein CASSSGTAEETQYF.

The gene calls are TRBV7-9 and TRBJ1-4, with D hard to call. V gave up 1 base and J gave up 5 bases, with 11 bases separating them. Germline V lookup: CDR1 SEHNR, CDR2 FQNEAQ (reference sequence). The CDR3 covers 15 residues. The DNA of the CDR3 is TGTGCCAGCAGCTTAGGTGGAGGCATCAATGAAAAACTGTTTTTT. Protein sequence: CASSLGGGINEKLFF. Supplemented by reference TRBV7-9 and TRBJ1-4, the full variable domain reads DTGVSQNPRHKITKRGQNVTFRCDPISEHNRLYWYRQTLGQGPEFLTYFQNEAQLEKSRLLSDRFSAERPKGSFSTLEIQRTEQGDSAMYLCASSLGGGINEKLFFGSGTQLSVL.

This clonotype was seen more than once but under ten times. The chain has TRBV20-1 and TRBJ2-3, with D unclear. This CDR3 comprises 14 residues. Germline V lookup: CDR1 DFQATT, CDR2 SNEGSKA (reference sequence). Trimming pared 3 bases from V and 4 bases from J, leaving 14 bases between. CDR3 sequence (DNA): TGCAGTGCTAGCGATCTCAATGGGGCAGATACGCAGTATTTT. Translated, it gives CSASDLNGADTQYF.

This chain joins TRBV12-3 or TRBV12-4 and TRBJ2-5; possible D gene TRBD2, 6 bases. This CDR3 spans 16 amino acids. Trimming took off 6 bases at V and 0 bases at J, with 17 bases between the two ends. The DNA for the CDR3 is TGTGCCAGCAGCCCTAGGGAGGATGGGTACCAAGAGACCCAGTACTTC. Translating it yields CASSPREDGYQETQYF.

This chain connects TRBV5-1 to TRBJ2-3; the D is unclear. The V end lost 0 bases, the J end lost 2 bases, and 7 bases lay between the germline ends. The CDR3 contains 14 residues. Germline values: CDR1 SGHRS, CDR2 YFSETQ. CDR3 amino acids: CASSLAWATDTQYF. DNA for the CDR3: TGCGCCAGCAGCTTGGCTTGGGCCACAGATACGCAGTATTTT.

V is TRBV6-5 and J is TRBJ2-3; 8 bases agree with TRBD2. The CDR3 has 16 amino acids. The V gene end was trimmed by 0 bases and the J gene end by 5 bases; junction bases not matched to a gene: 7. Per germline, CDR1 MNHEY and CDR2 SVGAGI. The CDR3: CASSYSIGTSKDTQYF. The CDR3 region has the DNA TGTGCCAGCAGTTACTCGATCGGGACTAGTAAAGATACGCAGTATTTT.

In its sample, this clonotype was seen a few times. The rearrangement uses TRBV5-1 and TRBJ2-7; no clear D gene. The V and J ends lost 0 bases and 3 bases respectively, with 10 bases between them. Germline V CDR1 and CDR2: SGHRS, YFSETQ. The CDR3 covers 14 residues. The CDR3 protein is CASSLAGKGYEQYF. CDR3 in DNA: TGCGCCAGCAGCTTGGCCGGAAAGGGCTACGAGCAGTACTTC.

This clonotype was found many times. The chain carries TRBV20-1 and TRBJ2-5, with 9 bases fitting TRBD2. The germline gives CDR1 DFQATT, CDR2 SNEGSKA (reference sequence). V lost 2 bases, J lost 4 bases, and 14 bases stayed unmatched. There are 17 residues in the CDR3. CDR3 sequence (DNA): TGCAGTGCTAGACGACTAGCGGACACGTCGGGGCGAGAGACCCAGTACTTC. Amino acid sequence: CSARRLADTSGRETQYF.

This clonotype was seen many times. The V and J genes are TRBV2 and TRBJ2-3; tentatively, D is TRBD2 (5 bases). CDR1 and CDR2 (germline): SNHLY, FYNNEI. The CDR3 loop spans 11 amino acids. The V and J ends lost 9 bases and 12 bases respectively, with 16 bases between them. CDR3 nucleotide sequence: TGTGCCAGGACCCCACTAGACGATCAGTATTTT. Protein: CARTPLDDQYF.

The chain joins TRBV30 to TRBJ2-2, with a weak D call TRBD2 (6 bases). The CDR3 has 14 residues. The germline V gene encodes CDR1 GTSNPN and CDR2 SVGIG (reference sequence). The ends were cut back, 8 bases at V and 0 bases at J, with 13 bases in the middle. The CDR3 DNA reads TGTGCCCGGACGGAGGGGACGAACACCGGGGAGCTGTTTTTT. It codes for CARTEGTNTGELFF. Full variable domain (outside the CDR3, taken from reference TRBV30 and TRBJ2-2): SQTIHQWPATLVQPVGSPLSLECTVEGTSNPNLYWYRQAAGRGLQLLFYSVGIGQISSEVPQNLSASRPQDRQFILSSKKLLLSDSGFYLCARTEGTNTGELFFGEGSRLTVL.

This clonotype was counted between two and nine times. The chain recombines TRBV5-6 with TRBJ2-2; D is ambiguous. The CDR3 loop spans 15 amino acids. V was trimmed by 3 bases and J by 0 bases, leaving 9 bases between them. Looked up from germline, CDR1 is SGHDT and CDR2 is YYEEEE. CDR3 coding DNA: TGTGCCAGCAGCTACCCGGGCGCGAACACCGGGGAGCTGTTTTTT. This codes for CASSYPGANTGELFF. Together with reference TRBV5-6 and TRBJ2-2, the CDR3 gives the full variable domain: DAGVTQSPTHLIKTRGQQVTLRCSPKSGHDTVSWYQQALGQGPQFIFQYYEEEERQRGNFPDRFSGHQFPNYSSELNVNALLLGDSALYLCASSYPGANTGELFFGEGSRLTVL.

This chain links TRBV20-1 with TRBJ2-1, with 7 nucleotides matching TRBD2. The germline gives CDR1 DFQATT, CDR2 SNEGSKA (reference sequence). The CDR3 is made up of 15 amino acids. After removal of 0 bases from V and 6 bases from J, the junction contained 8 bases not matched to a gene. CDR3 loop: CSARDRTGGRNEQFF. DNA of the CDR3: TGCAGTGCTAGAGATAGGACGGGAGGACGCAATGAGCAGTTCTTC.